This TCR beta chain was retrieved from a study of neurological immune-mediated disorders (dated by TCRdb to about 2019). The study in broad terms: Peripheral blood TCR-beta repertoires from patients with HTLV-I-associated myelopathy (HAM/TSP), patients with multiple sclerosis, and healthy controls were compared in the study using UMI-based sequencing. The approximately 98 TCR-beta libraries included longitudinal samples, technical triplicates and paired sorted CD4+ and CD8+ T-cell subsets alongside PBMC samples. Longitudinal HAM/TSP and healthy donors were sampled at 3 time-points each (about 3-45 month intervals). The cohort was made up of 60 to 75 subjects, consisting of around 15 HAM/TSP patients, 34 multiple sclerosis patients and about 20 healthy controls. What the authors observed across the whole study: TCR clonal expansion was greatest in HAM/TSP patients and smallest in MS patients, who ranked below even healthy controls. Expanded clones from different subjects shared no identical CDR3 amino acid sequences, which suggests that TCR-beta repertoires were private in all groups.

V was cut back by 0 bases and J by 5 bases, leaving a gap of 11 bases between them. CDR1 SGHRS and CDR2 YFSETQ are derived from the germline V gene. Inclusive of the bounding cysteine and phenylalanine, the CDR3 is 15 residues long. The read is trimmed to its CDR3 DNA, 45 bases read in frame from base 1. This clonotype was seen many times. No cognate antigen has been identified for it. The input lacks base qualities; no much larger clone sits a single base away. The time point label corresponds to: longitudinal time-point 1 (baseline). Unsorted PBMC libraries were generated from 2 million PBMCs stored in RNAlater at -80 °C until RNA extraction. Peripheral blood underwent Ficoll-Hypaque density gradient centrifugation to isolate PBMCs, which were then cryopreserved in liquid nitrogen. cDNA was synthesized by template-switch 5'RACE using a primer with a 10-nucleotide random unique molecular identifier that tagged each TCR transcript. Over 180 million TCR-beta sequences, covering 15-18 subjects, were produced in each sequencing run. The RNeasy kit was used for extraction of total RNA. TCR-beta VDJ regions were amplified with primers for the TCR constant region and the 5'RACE anchor, using the KAPA Real-time Library Amplification kit. A first PCR added sample indexes and Illumina adaptors, and a second PCR then raised library yield. After purification with Ampure beads, the TCR product of roughly 650 bp was size-selected on a 2% E-gel SizeSelection system. Before pooling, library quality was checked on a Bioanalyzer, concentration was measured with Qubit, and libraries were quantified with the Kapa Library Quantification kit. Paired-end 2 x 150 bp sequencing of the libraries was performed on an Illumina HiSeq 2500. To increase sequence diversity, about 24-32% phiX was spiked into each library pool. The paper's data handling went like this. The UMI-based MiGEC pipeline processed quality-filtered reads and removed over 85% of raw TCR sequences during error correction. IMGT germline references were used for alignment of VDJ genes, and clonotypes were defined by a unique CDR3 amino acid sequence together with V-J genes. Clonal expansion, Shannon diversity, and CDR3 relatedness (CalcPairwiseDistances, ClusterSamples) were evaluated with VDJtools, and phylogenetic trees were built with CLCbio workbench. Using coefficient-of-variation modelling across technical triplicates, the study counted a clone as expanded if it had at least 8 unique UMIs. The public reads were quality trimmed at Q25 with fastp and then assembled into clones with MiXCR by TCRdb, keeping productive beta chains. When rows share a CDR3 protein, they turn into one entry using the most common DNA and genes. These V and J calls originate from TCRdb's pipeline instead of the authors' own analysis. A total of tens of thousands of distinct CDR3 sequences appear in this sample, roughly 15% of them only once. The ten most abundant clones make up 4.5% to 5.5% of the sample.

Recombination linked TRBV5-1 to TRBJ2-2, with the D gene call left open. The TCR was taken from a female donor with HTLV-1-associated myelopathy (HAM/TSP). Sequenced sample: PBMCs. The nucleotide sequence reads TGCGCCAGCAGCTTGGCCAAGGGATTGACCGGGGAGCTGTTTTTT. Its amino acids are CASSLAKGLTGELFF. Reference TRBV5-1 and TRBJ2-2 genes cover what lies past the CDR3, so the full variable domain is KAGVTQTPRYLIKTRGQQVTLSCSPISGHRSVSWYQQTPGQGLQFLFEYFSETQRNKGNFPGRFSGRQFSNSRSEMNVSTLELGDSALYLCASSLAKGLTGELFFGEGSRLTVL.